Listed below are T cell receptor beta chains from one sample, sequenced in a study of CD8 T cells in Susac syndrome. TCRdb reanalysed the immunoSEQ multiplex PCR reads using MiXCR and keeps one entry per CDR3 protein. The sample carries 100,000 to 150,000 distinct CDR3 sequences, just over 90% recorded once. The sample comprised CD8+ T cells from PBMCs. Receptors were obtained from a human donor with multiple sclerosis. Both conserved end residues are part of each CDR3. D genes are given only for firm matches.

NA,TRBJ1-1,TRBV7-9,TGTGCCAGCAGCTTTTTGTACACTGAAGCTTTCTTT,CASSFLYTEAFF
NA,TRBJ2-7,TRBV6-2/TRBV6-3,TGTGCCAGCAGTTACTCGGACGGCTACGAGCAGTACTTC,CASSYSDGYEQYF
NA,TRBJ1-2,TRBV12-3/TRBV12-4,TGTGCCAGCAATACCCGGGAAACGGACAGCTCGCCCTACTATGGCTACACCTTC,CASNTRETDSSPYYGYTF
TRBD1,TRBJ2-1,TRBV15,TGTGCCACCAGGGGCGATGACAGGGTTCGGAATGAGCAGTTCTTC,CATRGDDRVRNEQFF
NA,TRBJ2-2,TRBV7-9,TGTGCCAGCAGCTTACAACTAGGAACCGGGGAGCTGTTTTTT,CASSLQLGTGELFF
NA,TRBJ2-7,TRBV20-1,TGCAGTGCTAGAGGGGGCGGTTACGAGCAGTACTTC,CSARGGGYEQYF
NA,TRBJ2-3,TRBV7-9,TGTGCCAGCAGAATACGGGACGTTAATACGCAGTATTTT,CASRIRDVNTQYF
NA,TRBJ2-7,TRBV7-8,TGTGCCAGCAGCTTAATCTCAGGGCCCTCCTACGAGCAGTACTTC,CASSLISGPSYEQYF
NA,TRBJ2-5,TRBV9,TGTGCCAGCAGCGTCGACTCTCAAGAGACCCAGTACTTC,CASSVDSQETQYF
TRBD1,TRBJ2-7,TRBV14,TGTGCCAGCACCCCGGGGACAGGGAACTACGAGCAGTACTTC,CASTPGTGNYEQYF
NA,TRBJ2-5,TRBV7-9,TGTGCCAGCAGCTTAAGGGGGGCAGGCTTTCAAGAGACCCAGTACTTC,CASSLRGAGFQETQYF
TRBD2,TRBJ2-3,TRBV29-1,TGCAGCGTTGAAATGCGGGAGCCCCGAGGAGATACGCAGTATTTT,CSVEMREPRGDTQYF
NA,TRBJ1-1,TRBV7-9,TGTGCCAGCAGCCCGCCCGGCCGACGGGGCAACACTGAAGCTTTCTTT,CASSPPGRRGNTEAFF
NA,TRBJ1-1,TRBV12-3/TRBV12-4,TGTGCCAGCAGTTTGTGGGGACAGAACACTGAAGCTTTCTTT,CASSLWGQNTEAFF
TRBD2,TRBJ2-1,TRBV3-1,TGTGCCAGCAGCCAAGCTTTCGCGGGAGCGAATGAGCAGTTCTTC,CASSQAFAGANEQFF
NA,TRBJ1-5,TRBV5-6,TGTGCCAGCAGCCCCGCCGGGACTTCCAATCAGCCCCAGCATTTT,CASSPAGTSNQPQHF
NA,TRBJ1-5,TRBV28,TGTGCCAGCAGCATTGGGGTGGGTCAGCCCCAGCATTTT,CASSIGVGQPQHF
NA,TRBJ2-1,TRBV27,TGTGCCAGCAGTTTGTCCAGGGACTTCAATGAGCAGTTCTTC,CASSLSRDFNEQFF
TRBD1,TRBJ2-2,TRBV9,TGTGCCAGCATCACAGGGACAGGGAAAGGTAGTACCGGGGAGCTGTTTTTT,CASITGTGKGSTGELFF
NA,TRBJ2-5,TRBV12-3/TRBV12-4,TGTGCCAGCAGTTTATTGGGCAGACGTAACCGGGGGAACCAAGAGACCCAGTACTTC,CASSLLGRRNRGNQETQYF
TRBD1,TRBJ1-6,TRBV6-2/TRBV6-3,TGTGCCAGCAGTAACACGGACAGGGCGCGGAATTCACCCCTCCACTTT,CASSNTDRARNSPLHF
NA,TRBJ2-7,TRBV2,TGTGCCAGCAGACACTTATTCCTGGAGCAGTACTTC,CASRHLFLEQYF
TRBD1,TRBJ1-2,TRBV29-1,TGCAGCGTAACAGGGTGGGGGACAGCTAACTATGGCTACACCTTC,CSVTGWGTANYGYTF
NA,TRBJ1-1,TRBV29-1,TGCAGCGTCTCGGACTTAGGGAACACTGAAGCTTTCTTT,CSVSDLGNTEAFF
NA,TRBJ1-2,TRBV6-1,TGTGCCAGCAGTGATCGGTCAGCTAACTATGGCTACACCTTC,CASSDRSANYGYTF
NA,TRBJ2-7,TRBV24-1,TGTGCCACCAGTGATGCTCAGACAGGCTACGAGCAGTACTTC,CATSDAQTGYEQYF
TRBD1,TRBJ2-2,TRBV4-1,TGCGCCAGCAGCCAAACCGGGACAGGGGGCGCGAGCACCGGGGAGCTGTTTTTT,CASSQTGTGGASTGELFF
NA,TRBJ1-5,TRBV24-1,TGTGCCACCCAGGCCCGAGGGGGCAATCAGCCCCAGCATTTT,CATQARGGNQPQHF
NA,TRBJ2-1,TRBV9,TGTGCCAGCAATACGCCGGCGGACTACAATGAGCAGTTCTTC,CASNTPADYNEQFF